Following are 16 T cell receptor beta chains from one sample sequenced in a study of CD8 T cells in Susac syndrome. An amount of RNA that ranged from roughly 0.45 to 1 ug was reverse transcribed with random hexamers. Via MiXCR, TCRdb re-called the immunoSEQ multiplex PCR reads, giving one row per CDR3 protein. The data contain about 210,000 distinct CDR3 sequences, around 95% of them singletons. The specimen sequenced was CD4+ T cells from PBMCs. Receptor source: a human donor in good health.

CDR3 in amino acids: CASSRPGQNEKLFF. The CDR3 DNA reads TGTGCCAGCAGTCGACCCGGACAGAATGAAAAACTGTTTTTT. The chain carries TRBV3-1 and TRBJ1-4; the D gene is possibly TRBD1 (6 bases). Trimming shortened V by 6 bases and J by 5 bases, and 13 bases separated the two germline ends. This CDR3 has 14 residues. CDR1 and CDR2 from the germline V gene are LGHDT and YNNKEL (reference sequence).

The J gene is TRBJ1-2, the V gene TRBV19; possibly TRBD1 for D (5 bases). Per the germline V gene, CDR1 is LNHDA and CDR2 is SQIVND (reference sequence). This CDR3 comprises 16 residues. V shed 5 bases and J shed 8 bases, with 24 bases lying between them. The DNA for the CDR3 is TGTGCCAGTAGTGGAGGCCCCGACAGCCGGCTTTGGGGCTACACCTTC. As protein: CASSGGPDSRLWGYTF.

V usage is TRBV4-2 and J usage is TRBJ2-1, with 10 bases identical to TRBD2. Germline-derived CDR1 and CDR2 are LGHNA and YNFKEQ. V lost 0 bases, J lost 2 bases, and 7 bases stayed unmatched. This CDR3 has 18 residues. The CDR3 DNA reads TGTGCCAGCAGCCAAGACTCCCCAGCGGGGGGGACCTACAATGAGCAGTTCTTC. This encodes CASSQDSPAGGTYNEQFF.

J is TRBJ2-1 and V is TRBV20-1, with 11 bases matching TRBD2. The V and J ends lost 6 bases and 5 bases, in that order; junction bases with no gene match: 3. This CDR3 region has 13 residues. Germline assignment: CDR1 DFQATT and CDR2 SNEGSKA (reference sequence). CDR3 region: CSAEGLADNEQFF. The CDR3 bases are TGCAGTGCCGAGGGACTAGCGGACAATGAGCAGTTCTTC.

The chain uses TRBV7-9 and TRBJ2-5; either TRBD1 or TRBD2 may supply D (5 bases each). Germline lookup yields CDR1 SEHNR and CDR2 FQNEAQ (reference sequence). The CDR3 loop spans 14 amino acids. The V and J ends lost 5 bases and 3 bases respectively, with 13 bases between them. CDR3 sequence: CASSRTGPKETQYF. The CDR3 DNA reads TGTGCCAGCAGCCGCACGGGGCCCAAAGAGACCCAGTACTTC.

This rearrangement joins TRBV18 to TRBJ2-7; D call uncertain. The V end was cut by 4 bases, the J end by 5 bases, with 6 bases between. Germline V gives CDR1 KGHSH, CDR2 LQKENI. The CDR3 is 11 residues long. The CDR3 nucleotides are TGTGCCAGCTCACGAGGCGACGAGCAGTACGTC. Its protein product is CASSRGDEQYV.

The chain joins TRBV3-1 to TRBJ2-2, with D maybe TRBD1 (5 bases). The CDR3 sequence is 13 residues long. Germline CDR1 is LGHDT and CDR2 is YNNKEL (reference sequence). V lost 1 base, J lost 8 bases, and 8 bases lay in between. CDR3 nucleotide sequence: TGTGCCAGCAGCCAAGTCAGGGATGGGGAGCTGTTTTTT. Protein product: CASSQVRDGELFF.

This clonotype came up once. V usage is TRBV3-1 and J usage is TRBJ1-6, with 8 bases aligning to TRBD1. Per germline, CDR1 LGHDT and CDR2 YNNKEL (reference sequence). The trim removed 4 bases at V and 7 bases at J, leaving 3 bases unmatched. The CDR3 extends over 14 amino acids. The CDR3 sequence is CASSPQGGNSPLHF. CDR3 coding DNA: TGTGCCAGCAGCCCACAGGGGGGGAATTCACCCCTCCACTTT.

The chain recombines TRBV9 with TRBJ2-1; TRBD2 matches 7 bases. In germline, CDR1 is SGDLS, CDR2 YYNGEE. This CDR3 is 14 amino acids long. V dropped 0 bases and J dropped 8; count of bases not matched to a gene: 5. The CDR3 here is CASSVGTSIHEQFF. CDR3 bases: TGTGCCAGCAGCGTAGGGACTAGTATCCATGAGCAGTTCTTC.

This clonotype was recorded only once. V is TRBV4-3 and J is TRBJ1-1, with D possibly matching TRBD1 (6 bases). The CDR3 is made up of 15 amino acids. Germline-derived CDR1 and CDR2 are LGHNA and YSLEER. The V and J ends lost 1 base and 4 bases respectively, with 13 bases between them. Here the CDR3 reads CASSQVTSGVTEAFF. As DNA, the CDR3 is TGCGCCAGCAGCCAAGTTACTTCAGGGGTCACTGAAGCTTTCTTT.

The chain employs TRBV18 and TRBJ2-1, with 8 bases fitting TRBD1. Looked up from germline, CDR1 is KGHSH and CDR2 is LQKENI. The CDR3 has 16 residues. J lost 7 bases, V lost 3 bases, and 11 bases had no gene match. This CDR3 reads CASSPPGTGGMNEQFF. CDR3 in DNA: TGTGCCAGCTCACCGCCGGGGACAGGTGGGATGAATGAGCAGTTCTTC.

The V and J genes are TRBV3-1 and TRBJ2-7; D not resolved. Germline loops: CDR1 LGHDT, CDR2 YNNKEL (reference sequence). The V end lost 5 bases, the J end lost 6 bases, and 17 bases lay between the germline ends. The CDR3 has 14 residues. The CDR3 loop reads CASSTTAIPREQYF. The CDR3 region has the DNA TGTGCCAGCAGCACAACCGCCATTCCCCGCGAGCAGTACTTC.

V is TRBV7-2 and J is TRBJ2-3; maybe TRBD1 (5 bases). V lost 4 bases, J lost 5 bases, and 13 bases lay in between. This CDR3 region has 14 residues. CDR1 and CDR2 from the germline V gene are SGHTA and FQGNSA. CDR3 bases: TGTGCCAGCAGCTCAGGGCCAATGGAAGATACGCAGTATTTT. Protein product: CASSSGPMEDTQYF. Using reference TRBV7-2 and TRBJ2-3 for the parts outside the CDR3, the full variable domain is GAGVSQSPSNKVTEKGKDVELRCDPISGHTALYWYRQSLGQGLEFLIYFQGNSAPDKSGLPSDRFSAERTGGSVSTLTIQRTQQEDSAVYLCASSSGPMEDTQYFGPGTRLTVL.

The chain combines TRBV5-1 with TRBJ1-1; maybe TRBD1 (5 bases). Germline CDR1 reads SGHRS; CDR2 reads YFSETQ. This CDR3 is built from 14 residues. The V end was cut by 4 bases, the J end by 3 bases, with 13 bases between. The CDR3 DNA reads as TGCGCCAGCAGCGTCGGGACTCCTGACACTGAAGCTTTCTTT. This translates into CASSVGTPDTEAFF.

CDR3 sequence (DNA): TGTGCCAGCAGCCACAACGACAGGGGGGAGACCCAGTACTTC. This sequence encodes CASSHNDRGETQYF. The chain uses TRBV27 and TRBJ2-5; 9 positions match TRBD1. The germline V gene has CDR1 MNHEY and CDR2 SMNVEV (reference sequence). The length of the CDR3 is 14 residues. V gave up 6 bases and J gave up 5 bases; unmatched junction bases: 7.

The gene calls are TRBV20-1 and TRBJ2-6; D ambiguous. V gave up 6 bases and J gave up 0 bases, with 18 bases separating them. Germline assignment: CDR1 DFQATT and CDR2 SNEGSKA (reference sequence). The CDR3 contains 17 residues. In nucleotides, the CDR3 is TGCAGTGCAAGTACCGGGTCTCGCCCCTCTGGGGCCAACGTCCTGACTTTC. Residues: CSASTGSRPSGANVLTF.